This TCR beta chain came from a study of blood T cell repertoires in COVID-19. Whole-study context: Sources were T cells, B-cell-depleted T cells, or PBMCs; the material itself was cDNA or gDNA.

This clone was found once. As handled by the study authors: Reference gene primer amplification yielded estimated nucleated cell counts. Profiling relied on immunoSEQ multiplex PCR, and the TCRdb table lists in-frame clones only, not all of them. V and J calls and clone size are copied from that table; D and trimming were computed from the DNA. The sample holds fewer than 95,000 clones; 80% to 90% are singletons and the top ten take 8% to 10%. V was clipped by 7 bases and J by 1 base, with 13 bases between them. This CDR3 spans 14 amino acids. Germline V gene lookup returns CDR1 MDHEN and CDR2 SYDVKM.

The source of this sequence is a man aged 45 to 65 with acute or convalescent COVID-19. This rearrangement joins TRBV28 to TRBJ1-1; D is perhaps TRBD1 (6 bases). The sample taken for sequencing was peripheral blood. The chain's CDR3 is CASIIGQKNTEAFF. The CDR3 DNA reads as TGTGCCAGCATTATAGGACAGAAGAACACTGAAGCTTTCTTT. The full variable domain, its missing parts supplied by reference TRBV28 and TRBJ1-1, is DVKVTQSSRYLVKRTGEKVFLECVQDMDHENMFWYRQDPGLGLRLIYFSYDVKMKEKGDIPEGYSVSREKKERFSLILESASTNQTSMYLCASIIGQKNTEAFFGQGTRLTVV.